The clone carrying this TCR beta chain has a count of ten or more. Its antigen is as yet unknown. The data were taken from a study of response to subunit inactivated influenza vaccine. In TCRdb, the RT-PCR reads were re-called with MiXCR into one record per CDR3 protein. The sample has roughly 170,000 distinct CDR3 sequences, approximately 9.2% seen once; the top ten hold about a tenth. The V gene's germline CDR1 is SGHTA and CDR2 FQGTGA. V lost 1 base and J lost 3; bases outside the gene matches: 14. The CDR3 is 19 amino acids. Study-wide results and limits: There was a suggestion from the authors that each seasonal influenza vaccination recruits few new T cells.

Material: non-naive T cells sorted from PBMCs, obtained on the day of vaccination. This TCR came from a man aged 50 or older who received an inactivated influenza vaccine. V and J are TRBV7-3 and TRBJ2-3; 9 bases are shared with TRBD2. CDR3 sequence (DNA): TGTGCCAGCAGCTTAATAGGGTATTCTGCGGGAGGGAGAACAGATACGCAGTATTTT. This encodes CASSLIGYSAGGRTDTQYF.